Listed below are T cell receptor beta chains from one sample, sequenced in a study of blood T cell repertoires in COVID-19. Method: immunoSEQ multiplex PCR; TCRdb's copy keeps in-frame clones and lacks some. The table has hundreds of thousands of clones, almost 90% seen once; the top ten hold 7% to 8%. Material for sequencing was peripheral blood. The receptors were sampled from a woman aged 70-85 years with COVID-19, enrolled during active disease. Both conserved end residues are part of each CDR3. D genes are given only for firm matches. Size tells how often a clone was seen (once, few, many) or the class of an expanded clone, and some rows leave it out.

D gene | clone size | J gene | V gene | CDR3 protein | CDR3 DNA
. | . | TRBJ2-3 | TRBV28 | CASSPRTGRGMADTQYF | TGTGCCAGCAGTCCCAGGACAGGGAGGGGTATGGCAGATACGCAGTATTTT
. | . | TRBJ1-1 | TRBV7-9 | CASSLLTGNTEAFF | TGTGCCAGCAGCTTGTTAACAGGGAACACTGAAGCTTTCTTT
. | once | TRBJ1-4 | TRBV10-3 | CASTSTPREGEKLFF | TGTGCCAGCACTAGTACCCCCAGGGAGGGTGAAAAACTGTTTTTT
TRBD1 | . | TRBJ1-4 | TRBV13 | CASSLMDRTNEKLFF | TGTGCCAGCAGCTTAATGGACAGGACTAATGAAAAACTGTTTTTT
. | . | TRBJ1-3 | TRBV5-8 | CASSAGVGGGNTIYF | TGTGCCAGCAGCGCCGGGGTAGGAGGAGGAAACACCATATATTTT
TRBD1 | once | TRBJ1-1 | TRBV30 | CAWSLWTGNTEAFF | TGTGCCTGGAGTCTCTGGACAGGGAACACTGAAGCTTTCTTT
. | . | TRBJ2-7 | TRBV12-5 | CASGLVGTYEQYF | TGTGCTAGTGGTTTGGTTGGTACATACGAGCAGTACTTC
. | . | TRBJ1-1 | TRBV28 | CASSLPQTDEAFF | TGTGCCAGCAGTTTACCCCAAACAGACGAAGCTTTCTTT
TRBD2 | . | TRBJ2-2 | TRBV3-1/TRBV3-2 | CASSRTSGVAGELFF | TGTGCCAGCAGCCGGACTAGCGGGGTCGCCGGGGAGCTGTTTTTT
. | . | TRBJ2-1 | TRBV5-1 | CASSSGGSNNEQFF | TGCGCCAGCAGCAGTGGGGGGTCAAACAATGAGCAGTTCTTC
. | . | TRBJ2-1 | TRBV29-1 | CSVELDSRYNEQFF | TGCAGCGTTGAATTGGACAGCAGATACAATGAGCAGTTCTTC
TRBD1 | . | TRBJ2-6 | TRBV7-7 | CASRTGTGVSGANVLTF | TGTGCCAGCAGAACCGGGACAGGGGTCTCTGGGGCCAACGTCCTGACTTTC
. | once | TRBJ1-1 | TRBV6-5 | CASSQGPEAFF | TGTGCCAGTTCTCAGGGCCCGGAAGCTTTCTTT
TRBD1 | once | TRBJ2-1 | TRBV5-1 | CASSLGDRGNEQFF | TGCGCCAGCAGCTTGGGGGACAGGGGAAATGAGCAGTTCTTC
TRBD1 | . | TRBJ1-5 | TRBV7-2 | CASSSYGQGDQPQHF | TGTGCCAGCAGCTCCTACGGACAGGGTGATCAGCCCCAGCATTTT
. | . | TRBJ1-2 | TRBV3-1/TRBV3-2 | CASSPGLYGYTF | TGTGCCAGCAGCCCCGGACTTTATGGCTACACCTTC
TRBD1 | . | TRBJ2-1 | TRBV6-5 | CASRPGQGLREQFF | TGTGCCAGCAGACCGGGACAGGGGTTACGGGAGCAGTTCTTC
. | . | TRBJ1-1 | TRBV11-3 | CASSSWANTEAFF | TGTGCCAGCAGCTCCTGGGCTAACACTGAAGCTTTCTTT
. | . | TRBJ1-6 | TRBV7-2 | CASSLFRGALNSPLHF | TGTGCCAGCAGCTTATTTCGTGGGGCCCTCAATTCACCCCTCCACTTT
TRBD1 | . | TRBJ1-2 | TRBV11-2 | CASSPRQGVWNGYTF | TGTGCCAGCAGCCCTAGACAGGGGGTATGGAATGGCTACACCTTC
TRBD1 | once | TRBJ1-1 | TRBV30 | CAWRTDRDTEAFF | TGTGCCTGGAGGACTGACAGGGACACTGAAGCTTTCTTT
. | . | TRBJ2-2 | TRBV10-3 | CAISPLGRNANTGELFF | TGTGCCATCAGCCCCTTGGGGAGGAACGCGAACACCGGGGAGCTGTTTTTT
TRBD2 | . | TRBJ2-7 | TRBV5-1 | CASSSHGGNYEQYF | TGCGCCAGCAGCTCACACGGGGGGAACTACGAGCAGTACTTC
. | . | TRBJ2-6 | TRBV27 | CASSTTGSGANVLTF | TGTGCCAGCAGTACGACAGGTTCTGGGGCCAACGTCCTGACTTTC
TRBD1 | . | TRBJ1-6 | TRBV3-1/TRBV3-2 | CASRPTQGNNSPLHF | TGTGCCAGCAGGCCCACACAGGGGAATAATTCACCCCTCCACTTT
. | . | TRBJ2-2 | TRBV24-1 | CATSSVNTGELFF | TGTGCCACCTCCTCGGTTAACACCGGGGAGCTGTTTTTT
. | . | TRBJ2-7 | TRBV7-2 | CASSLHPYEQYF | TGTGCCAGCAGCTTACATCCCTACGAGCAGTACTTC
. | . | TRBJ1-1 | TRBV5-4 | CASSLLGAGFPDTEAFF | TGTGCCAGCAGCTTGTTGGGGGCCGGCTTCCCGGACACTGAAGCTTTCTTT
. | . | TRBJ1-2 | TRBV6-5 | CASSYSRGYVGDGYTF | TGTGCCAGCAGTTACTCGAGAGGGTACGTTGGGGATGGCTACACCTTC
. | . | TRBJ1-5 | TRBV19 | CASSPSLRQPQHF | TGTGCCAGTAGTCCTTCTCTCCGGCAGCCCCAGCATTTT
. | . | TRBJ1-1 | TRBV24-1 | CATSDLRGTEAFF | TGTGCCACCAGTGATTTGCGAGGCACTGAAGCTTTCTTT
. | . | TRBJ2-3 | TRBV24-1 | CATSDLRGGDTQYF | TGTGCCACCAGTGATTTAAGGGGGGGAGATACGCAGTATTTT
TRBD1 | . | TRBJ1-1 | TRBV10-3 | CAISGGTGVENTEAFF | TGTGCCATCAGTGGAGGGACAGGGGTTGAGAACACTGAAGCTTTCTTT
. | . | TRBJ1-2 | TRBV12-3/TRBV12-4 | CASSPRGAGYTF | TGTGCCAGCAGTCCCAGGGGAGCTGGCTACACCTTC
. | . | TRBJ1-4 | TRBV7-2 | CASSSHRVANEKLFF | TGTGCCAGCAGCTCCCACAGGGTGGCGAATGAAAAACTGTTTTTT
TRBD1 | . | TRBJ1-2 | TRBV27 | CASSFKGGDYGYTF | TGTGCCAGCAGTTTTAAAGGGGGCGATTATGGCTACACCTTC
TRBD1 | . | TRBJ2-6 | TRBV18 | CASSPTTGLPPSGANVLTF | TGTGCCAGCTCACCCACGACAGGGTTGCCTCCCTCTGGGGCCAACGTCCTGACTTTC
. | . | TRBJ1-4 | TRBV4-3 | CASSQDRGEKLFF | TGCGCCAGCAGCCAAGACAGGGGTGAAAAACTGTTTTTT
. | . | TRBJ1-2 | TRBV9 | CASSVGGMGYTF | TGTGCCAGCAGCGTAGGGGGCATGGGCTACACCTTC
. | . | TRBJ1-6 | TRBV6-5 | CASSYSKVGVSSPLHF | TGTGCCAGCAGTTACTCGAAGGTAGGGGTTAGTTCACCCCTCCACTTT
TRBD2 | . | TRBJ2-1 | TRBV27 | CASSLGLSGGHNEQFF | TGTGCCAGCAGTTTAGGTCTTAGCGGGGGCCACAATGAGCAGTTCTTC
TRBD1 | . | TRBJ2-3 | TRBV27 | CASSWTGRADTQYF | TGTGCCAGCAGTTGGACAGGTAGGGCTGATACGCAGTATTTT
TRBD1 | . | TRBJ1-1 | TRBV5-1 | CASSSDRGHTEAFF | TGCGCCAGCAGCTCCGACAGGGGGCACACTGAAGCTTTCTTT
. | . | TRBJ1-2 | TRBV28 | CASIGPGTYYGYTF | TGTGCCAGCATTGGGCCCGGGACATACTATGGCTACACCTTC
TRBD2 | . | TRBJ2-5 | TRBV6-6 | CASSSGGAGETQYF | TGTGCCAGCAGTAGCGGGGGGGCGGGAGAGACCCAGTACTTC
. | . | TRBJ1-2 | TRBV9 | CASSGDGGGYTF | TGTGCCAGCAGCGGGGACGGGGGAGGCTACACCTTC
. | . | TRBJ1-4 | TRBV5-1 | CASSLDSQGSNEKLFF | TGCGCCAGCAGCTTGGATTCTCAGGGGTCTAATGAAAAACTGTTTTTT